Listed below are T cell receptor beta chains from one sample, sequenced in a study of regulatory T cells in long-lasting Graves disease. TCRdb itself ran the multiplex PCR reads through MiXCR, one entry per CDR3 protein. The sample includes under 250,000 distinct CDR3 sequences, around 20% of them seen just once. The sequencing used peripheral blood mononuclear cells (PBMCs), collected at new diagnosis, from a patient treated with antithyroid drugs. The receptors were gathered from a female donor with Graves disease. CDR3s include the opening cysteine and the closing phenylalanine or tryptophan. The D gene is left open where the match is weak. Size is stated for part of the rows, as once, few or many counts, or as a class when the clone is expanded.

CDR3,DNA,size,J,V,D
CAWSPDSLEAFF,TGTGCCTGGAGTCCCGACAGCCTCGAAGCTTTCTTT,.,TRBJ1-1,TRBV30,.
CASSQYRQNSPLHF,TGTGCCAGCAGCCAATATAGACAGAATTCACCCCTCCACTTT,few,TRBJ1-6,TRBV14,.
CASSDRGNTEAFF,TGTGCCAGCAGTGACAGGGGGAACACTGAAGCTTTCTTT,many,TRBJ1-1,TRBV12-3/TRBV12-4,TRBD1
CASSRSGTGSGEQFF,TGTGCCAGCAGCCGTTCCGGGACCGGGTCGGGAGAGCAGTTCTTC,many,TRBJ2-1,TRBV3-1,.
CSAREDPGTSGEPEITAQYF,TGCAGTGCTAGAGAAGATCCCGGGACTAGCGGGGAACCCGAAATCACCGCGCAGTACTTC,.,TRBJ2-7,TRBV20-1,TRBD2
CASSERLASYNEQFF,TGTGCCAGCAGTGAACGGCTAGCCTCCTACAATGAGCAGTTCTTC,.,TRBJ2-1,TRBV2,.
CSAQPRVGVFVGYTF,TGCAGTGCTCAGCCCAGGGTAGGAGTTTTCGTTGGCTACACCTTC,.,TRBJ1-2,TRBV20-1,.
CASSRTGFGELFF,TGTGCCAGCAGCCGTACGGGCTTCGGGGAGCTGTTTTTT,.,TRBJ2-2,TRBV5-5,.
CASSPPPPGTDTQYF,TGTGCCAGCAGCCCACCACCACCGGGCACAGATACGCAGTATTTT,many,TRBJ2-3,TRBV11-2,.
CSARGQTGWDEQYF,TGCAGTGCTAGAGGTCAGACAGGGTGGGACGAGCAGTACTTC,.,TRBJ2-7,TRBV20-1,TRBD1
CSARTWEAEAFF,TGCAGTGCTAGAACCTGGGAAGCCGAAGCTTTCTTT,many,TRBJ1-1,TRBV20-1,.
CASSSRTGMTYEQYF,TGTGCCAGCAGTTCTAGGACAGGGATGACCTACGAGCAGTACTTC,.,TRBJ2-7,TRBV6-5,TRBD1
CASSYYASSGIGVEQFF,TGTGCCAGCAGTTACTACGCGTCTAGCGGGATCGGTGTTGAGCAGTTCTTC,many,TRBJ2-1,TRBV6-9,TRBD2
CASSLAGPRQFF,TGTGCCAGCAGCTTAGCCGGGCCCCGACAGTTCTTC,.,TRBJ2-1,TRBV7-6,.
CASSPLAGTDTQYF,TGTGCCAGCAGTCCCCTAGCGGGCACAGATACGCAGTATTTT,many,TRBJ2-3,TRBV5-1,TRBD2
CASSQAPAVASGELFF,TGCGCCAGCAGCCAAGCCCCCGCGGTAGCGTCCGGGGAGCTGTTTTTT,.,TRBJ2-2,TRBV4-2,.
CASRNGRSYNEQFF,TGTGCCAGCCGTAACGGGAGGTCCTACAATGAGCAGTTCTTC,.,TRBJ2-1,TRBV25-1,TRBD2
CANSLLGEQETQYF,TGTGCCAACAGTTTACTGGGGGAACAAGAGACCCAGTACTTC,few,TRBJ2-5,TRBV27,.
CSAADGNTDTQYF,TGCAGTGCTGCGGACGGGAACACAGATACGCAGTATTTT,many,TRBJ2-3,TRBV20-1,.
CASSPWGGRRSPEAFF,TGTGCCAGCAGCCCCTGGGGGGGGCGCAGGAGCCCTGAAGCTTTCTTT,many,TRBJ1-1,TRBV7-3,.
CASSLVSLSGANVLTF,TGTGCCAGCAGCTTAGTATCCCTCTCTGGGGCCAACGTCCTGACTTTC,.,TRBJ2-6,TRBV7-2,.
CASSLRVWSYNEQFF,TGTGCCAGCAGCTTACGGGTCTGGTCCTACAATGAGCAGTTCTTC,many,TRBJ2-1,TRBV7-2,.
CASSRGQGRIYNEQFF,TGTGCCAGCAGCCGGGGACAGGGTAGGATTTACAATGAGCAGTTCTTC,many,TRBJ2-1,TRBV11-3,TRBD1
CASSERWGGSTDTQYF,TGTGCCAGCAGTGAAAGGTGGGGAGGCAGCACAGATACGCAGTATTTT,many,TRBJ2-3,TRBV9,.
CASSLAAGGGEKLFF,TGTGCCAGCAGCTTGGCTGCAGGGGGCGGTGAAAAACTGTTTTTT,many,TRBJ1-4,TRBV5-5,TRBD1
CSARGLAIEQFF,TGCAGTGCTAGAGGACTAGCGATTGAGCAGTTCTTC,many,TRBJ2-1,TRBV20-1,TRBD2
CASSSYRDFFSYEQYF,TGTGCCAGCAGCTCGTACCGGGACTTTTTCTCCTACGAGCAGTACTTC,.,TRBJ2-7,TRBV7-9,.
CASSSEWDGLAGGPWTGELFF,TGTGCCAGCAGCTCAGAGTGGGACGGACTAGCGGGAGGGCCGTGGACCGGGGAGCTGTTTTTT,few,TRBJ2-2,TRBV7-9,TRBD2
CASSRAGGTYNEQFF,TGTGCCAGCAGTCGAGCGGGAGGTACCTACAATGAGCAGTTCTTC,many,TRBJ2-1,TRBV12-3/TRBV12-4,TRBD2
CASSPSGNYQPQHF,TGTGCCAGCAGTCCCTCCGGGAACTACCAGCCCCAGCATTTT,many,TRBJ1-5,TRBV6-1,.
CASSFTRDSLDTQYF,TGTGCCAGCAGCTTTACGAGGGACTCCTTAGATACGCAGTATTTT,many,TRBJ2-3,TRBV5-4,.
CASSQARTANTIYF,TGTGCCAGCAGCCAAGCCAGGACGGCAAACACCATATATTTT,many,TRBJ1-3,TRBV3-1,.
CASSKLRVLYNSPLHF,TGTGCCAGCAGCAAACTCAGGGTACTCTATAATTCACCCCTCCACTTT,many,TRBJ1-6,TRBV28,.
CASSLARQDHNEQFF,TGTGCCAGCAGCTTAGCAAGACAAGACCACAATGAGCAGTTCTTC,many,TRBJ2-1,TRBV11-2,.
CASRRNSQLAGDEQYF,TGTGCCAGCAGACGTAACTCCCAACTAGCGGGAGACGAGCAGTACTTC,many,TRBJ2-7,TRBV13,TRBD2
CASSGGQGANYGYTF,TGCGCCAGCAGTGGGGGACAGGGGGCTAACTATGGCTACACCTTC,.,TRBJ1-2,TRBV10-2,TRBD1
CASSWSGGSYEQYF,TGTGCCAGCAGCTGGAGCGGGGGGTCCTACGAGCAGTACTTC,.,TRBJ2-7,TRBV2,TRBD2
CSARDARYDSQAEKLFF,TGCAGTGCTAGAGATGCGCGATACGACAGTCAGGCGGAAAAACTGTTTTTT,many,TRBJ1-4,TRBV20-1,.
CASSLMLAGENEQFF,TGTGCCAGCAGCTTAATGCTAGCGGGAGAGAATGAGCAGTTCTTC,many,TRBJ2-1,TRBV7-3,TRBD2
CASSRPTGGLNTEAFF,TGTGCCAGCAGCCGTCCTACAGGAGGGCTAAACACTGAAGCTTTCTTT,many,TRBJ1-1,TRBV7-9,.
CASSYSVQGLGDTQYF,TGTGCCAGCAGTTACTCGGTCCAGGGGTTAGGGGATACGCAGTATTTT,many,TRBJ2-3,TRBV6-5,.
CASSYDYRGAYEQYF,TGTGCCAGCAGTTACGATTACAGGGGAGCATACGAGCAGTACTTC,.,TRBJ2-7,TRBV6-5,TRBD1
CASSLAGTGYEQYF,TGTGCCAGCAGCTTAGCCGGGACGGGATACGAGCAGTACTTC,.,TRBJ2-7,TRBV7-2,.
CASSETGQPSEKLFF,TGCGCCAGCAGCGAGACGGGACAGCCGAGCGAAAAACTGTTTTTT,many,TRBJ1-4,TRBV4-1,TRBD1
CASRGGRNQPQHF,TGTGCCAGCAGGGGGGGACGAAATCAGCCCCAGCATTTT,many,TRBJ1-5,TRBV2,.
CASSPLFGSQETQYF,TGTGCCAGCAGCCCCCTCTTCGGGTCCCAAGAGACCCAGTACTTC,many,TRBJ2-5,TRBV7-3,.
CSARDPSSGGASSYNEQFF,TGCAGTGCTAGAGATCCGAGTAGCGGGGGGGCAAGCTCCTACAATGAGCAGTTCTTC,many,TRBJ2-1,TRBV20-1,TRBD2
CASRGASDTQYF,TGTGCCAGCAGGGGGGCTTCAGATACGCAGTATTTT,many,TRBJ2-3,TRBV28,.
CSVEVGRDRGLETQYF,TGCAGCGTTGAAGTCGGGCGGGACAGGGGGCTCGAGACCCAGTACTTC,.,TRBJ2-5,TRBV29-1,TRBD1